This T cell receptor (beta chain) was sequenced in a study of T cells in Graves' hyperthyroidism and ophthalmopathy. Ophthalmopathy patients showed a Clinical Activity Score of at least 3, NOSPECS grade of at least 4 and duration under 3 months. Researchers barred patients who had uncontrolled infection, other autoimmune disease, pregnancy or lactation. A 10 ml volume of fresh peripheral blood provided the PBMCs. This clonotype was found many times. It was RNA transcripts that yielded the amplified TCR beta CDR3 regions. In the first-round RT-PCR of the TCR CDR3, the HTBI primer set was used. TCRdb re-analysed the multiplex PCR reads in MiXCR, keeping a single row per CDR3 protein. The sample consists of approximately 690,000 distinct CDR3 sequences, 14% of them appearing once. The clonotype was recovered from a woman aged 50 to 65 with Graves' ophthalmopathy. What was sequenced was blood.

The CDR3 protein is CSARDLTSGRAASTDTQYF. The CDR3 DNA sequence: TGCAGTGCTAGAGATCTAACTAGCGGGAGGGCCGCTAGCACAGATACGCAGTATTTT. V and J are TRBV20-1 and TRBJ2-3; 13 bases agree with TRBD2. V dropped 0 bases and J dropped 0; count of bases not matched to a gene: 9. The CDR3 is 19 amino acids. The V gene's germline CDR1 is DFQATT and CDR2 SNEGSKA (reference sequence).